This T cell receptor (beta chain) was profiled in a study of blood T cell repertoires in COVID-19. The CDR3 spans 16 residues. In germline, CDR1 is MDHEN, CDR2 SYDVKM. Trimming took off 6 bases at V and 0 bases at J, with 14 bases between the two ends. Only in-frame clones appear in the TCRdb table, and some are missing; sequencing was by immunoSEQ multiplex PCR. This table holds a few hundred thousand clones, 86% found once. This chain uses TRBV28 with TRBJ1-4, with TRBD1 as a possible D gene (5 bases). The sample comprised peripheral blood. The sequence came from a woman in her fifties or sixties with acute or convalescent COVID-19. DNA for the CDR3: TGTGCCAGCAGCATTCAGGGCATCGCAACTAATGAAAAACTGTTTTTT. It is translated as CASSIQGIATNEKLFF. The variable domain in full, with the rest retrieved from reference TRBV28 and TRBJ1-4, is DVKVTQSSRYLVKRTGEKVFLECVQDMDHENMFWYRQDPGLGLRLIYFSYDVKMKEKGDIPEGYSVSREKKERFSLILESASTNQTSMYLCASSIQGIATNEKLFFGSGTQLSVL.